A single sample is the source of the 13 T cell receptor beta chains below, sequenced in a study of early T cells in non-severe SARS-CoV-2 infection. TCRdb recomputed calls from the 5' RACE reads with MiXCR, one row per CDR3 protein. The sample carries 57,000 or so distinct CDR3 sequences, roughly 5.3% recorded once. Input material: whole blood. These receptors came from an adult who was a healthcare worker with PCR-confirmed SARS-CoV-2 infection or an uninfected control (not recorded which).

In this sample, this clonotype turned up many times. The J gene is TRBJ1-5, the V gene TRBV30, with D uncertain. This CDR3 is 13 amino acids long. Germline V gives CDR1 GTSNPN, CDR2 SVGIG (reference sequence). V dropped 1 base and J dropped 9 bases, with 13 bases sitting between them. The CDR3 loop reads CAWSEDDSTPQHF. The CDR3 bases are TGTGCCTGGAGTGAAGACGATTCGACGCCCCAGCATTTT.

V gene TRBV10-3 combines with J gene TRBJ2-7; D gene uncertain. The V gene lost 6 bases and the J gene lost 2 bases, with 11 bases spanning the gap. This CDR3 has 13 amino acids. Germline V gene data show CDR1 as ENHRY and CDR2 as SYGVKD. CDR3 loop: CAISPFPTYEQYF. CDR3 sequence (DNA): TGTGCCATCAGCCCTTTCCCCACCTACGAGCAGTACTTC.

This clonotype was detected many times. V usage is TRBV6-6 and J usage is TRBJ1-2; no definite D call. V was clipped by 6 bases and J by 6 bases, with 11 bases between them. Germline lookup yields CDR1 MNHNY and CDR2 SVGAGI (reference sequence). The CDR3 is 12 amino acids. CDR3 nucleotide sequence: TGTGCCAGCAGGGAAGATAAGGATGGCTACACCTTC. Protein sequence: CASREDKDGYTF.

This clonotype was picked up a small number of times. V usage is TRBV12-3 or TRBV12-4 and J usage is TRBJ1-3; D unclear. The germline V and J ends were trimmed by 3 bases and 0 bases, with 12 bases remaining between them. The CDR3 is made up of 16 amino acids. CDR3 amino acids: CASSFSVRSSGNTIYF. The DNA for the CDR3 is TGTGCCAGCAGTTTTTCGGTACGCAGCTCTGGAAACACCATATATTTT.

In this sample, this clonotype turned up many times. V is TRBV10-3 and J is TRBJ1-1; D gene unclear. The CDR3 spans 17 residues. Germline CDR1 and CDR2: ENHRY and SYGVKD. Trimming removed 3 bases at V and 2 bases at J, with 19 bases between. CDR3: CAISDSTGRRVNTEAFF. The CDR3 DNA reads as TGTGCCATCAGTGACTCGACGGGCCGACGGGTCAACACTGAAGCTTTCTTT.

This clonotype was observed at least ten times. V and J are TRBV5-1 and TRBJ2-5; tentative D call: TRBD2 (7 bases). The CDR3 spans 19 residues. Per germline, CDR1 SGHRS and CDR2 YFSETQ. V gave up 4 bases and J gave up 0 bases, with 25 bases separating them. The CDR3 DNA follows: TGCGCCAGCAGCCTCTCGGGGGCGGGGGCCCGAACGTACCAAGAGACCCAGTACTTC. As protein: CASSLSGAGARTYQETQYF.

This clonotype was observed a few times. The J gene is TRBJ2-1, the V gene TRBV14; 10 bases line up with TRBD2. CDR3 length: 18 amino acids. Germline V gene data show CDR1 as SGHDN and CDR2 as FVKESK. With 4 bases clipped from V and 7 bases from J, the junction kept 16 bases outside the gene matches. This CDR3 is CASSPPLSSGSLGNEQFF. In nucleotides, the CDR3 is TGTGCCAGCAGCCCCCCCCTCTCTAGCGGGAGTTTGGGGAATGAGCAGTTCTTC.

This clonotype was counted only a few times. The V call is TRBV6-1, the J call TRBJ2-7; D remains ambiguous. With 3 bases removed from V and 3 bases from J, the gap between germline ends came to 15 bases. This CDR3 has 15 residues. Germline CDR1 MNHNS, CDR2 SASEGT. This CDR3 is CASSDVGINRYEQYF. Here the CDR3 DNA reads TGTGCCAGCAGTGACGTGGGGATTAACCGCTACGAGCAGTACTTC.

This clonotype was found many times. This chain connects TRBV7-6 to TRBJ1-6; no firm D call. Germline CDR1 SGHVS, CDR2 FNYEAQ. V was clipped by 1 base and J by 6 bases, with 4 bases between them. The CDR3 consists of 13 residues. The CDR3 DNA follows: TGTGCCAGCAGCTTAGGCGGTAATTCACCCCTCCACTTT. Translating it yields CASSLGGNSPLHF. The complete variable domain, with remaining parts taken from reference TRBV7-6 and TRBJ1-6, reads GAGVSQSPRYKVTKRGQDVALRCDPISGHVSLYWYRQALGQGPEFLTYFNYEAQQDKSGLPNDRFSAERPEGSISTLTIQRTEQRDSAMYRCASSLGGNSPLHFGNGTRLTVT.

This clonotype was detected a few times. The genes are TRBV9 and TRBJ1-2; D gene unclear. Deletions cut 4 bases from V and 3 bases from J, with 16 bases between. Germline loops: CDR1 SGDLS, CDR2 YYNGEE. The CDR3 has 15 amino acids. CDR3 sequence reads: CASSLGPDPDYGYTF. CDR3 bases: TGTGCCAGCAGCCTAGGGCCCGACCCCGACTATGGCTACACCTTC.

The table lists this clonotype with many counts. J is TRBJ1-2 and V is TRBV2; 9 bases agree with TRBD1. Germline CDR1 is SNHLY and CDR2 is FYNNEI. With V trimmed by 10 bases and J by 7 bases, 16 bases remained unmatched. The CDR3 covers 15 residues. The CDR3 DNA sequence: TGTGCCACCTTAAAGGATCCGGGACAGGGAATTGGCTACACCTTC. The encoded protein is CATLKDPGQGIGYTF.

This clonotype was picked up a small number of times. V and J are TRBV6-1 and TRBJ2-5, with D perhaps matching TRBD2 (5 bases). The germline V gene has CDR1 MNHNS and CDR2 SASEGT. V shed 7 bases and J shed 3 bases, with 12 bases lying between them. CDR3 length: 13 amino acids. The DNA for the CDR3 is TGTGCCAGCAACGACTACCCAGAAGAGACCCAGTACTTC. Translating gives CASNDYPEETQYF.

The CDR3 DNA sequence: TGTGCCAGCAGCGTCGGGGGGGGACAAGAGACCCAGTACTTC. Its translation: CASSVGGGQETQYF. The chain employs TRBV4-2 and TRBJ2-5; TRBD2 agrees at 8 bases. The CDR3 has 14 residues. Unmatched junction bases numbered 4, after V lost 5 bases and J lost 2 bases. Per germline, CDR1 LGHNA and CDR2 YNFKEQ.